The present T cell receptor beta chain was sequenced within a study of shared clonotypes between healthy human individuals. Each subset's genomic DNA was split evenly across several immunoSEQ plates. The protocol was immunoSEQ multiplex PCR, while the TCRdb copy is restricted to in-frame clones and leaves out a portion. The sample holds roughly 2.2 million clones, just over 90% seen once. Per the germline V gene, CDR1 is MDHEN and CDR2 is SYDVKM. Trimming stripped 0 bases from V and 2 bases from J, with 8 bases between. The CDR3 length is 14 residues. About this clone itself: Its antigen is still unknown.

Broader study findings: Tissue TCR repertoires likely differ from these blood-only repertoires.

This receptor was identified in a man aged 18 to 29 in good health. Some clones in this sample may be carry-over from other donors' samples. This chain uses TRBV28 with TRBJ2-7; D gene ambiguous. The sequenced sample was naive CD4+ T cells from PBMCs. Subset described: CD45RA+ positively selected. Here the CDR3 reads CASSLWGGTYEQYF. CDR3 coding DNA: TGTGCCAGCAGTTTATGGGGCGGTACCTACGAGCAGTACTTC. The entire variable domain, with the rest obtained from reference TRBV28 and TRBJ2-7, is as follows: DVKVTQSSRYLVKRTGEKVFLECVQDMDHENMFWYRQDPGLGLRLIYFSYDVKMKEKGDIPEGYSVSREKKERFSLILESASTNQTSMYLCASSLWGGTYEQYFGPGTRLTVT.